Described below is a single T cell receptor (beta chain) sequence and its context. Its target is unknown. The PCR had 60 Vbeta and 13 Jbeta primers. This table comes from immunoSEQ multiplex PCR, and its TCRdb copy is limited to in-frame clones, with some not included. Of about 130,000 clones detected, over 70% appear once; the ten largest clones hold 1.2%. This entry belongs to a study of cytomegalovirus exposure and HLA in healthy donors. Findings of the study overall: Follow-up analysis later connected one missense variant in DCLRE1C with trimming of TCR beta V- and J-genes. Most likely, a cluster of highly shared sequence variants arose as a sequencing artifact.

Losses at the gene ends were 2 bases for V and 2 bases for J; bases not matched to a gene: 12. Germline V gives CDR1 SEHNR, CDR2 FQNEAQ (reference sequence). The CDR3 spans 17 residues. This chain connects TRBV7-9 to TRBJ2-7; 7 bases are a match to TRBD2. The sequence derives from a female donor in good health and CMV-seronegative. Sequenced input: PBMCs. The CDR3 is CASSLIQAGLGPYEQYF. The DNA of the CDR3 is TGTGCCAGCAGCTTAATCCAAGCGGGGCTCGGACCCTACGAGCAGTACTTC.